Below are 16 T cell receptor beta chains sequenced from a single sample in a study of blood T cell repertoires in COVID-19. Generated by immunoSEQ multiplex PCR, the TCRdb table keeps only in-frame clones and is missing some. The table includes over 120,000 clones, over 70% detected once. The sequencing sample was made of peripheral blood. The receptors stem from a woman aged 55-70 years with acute or convalescent COVID-19.

The chain couples TRBV6-6 to TRBJ2-1; 8 bases agree with TRBD1. V was clipped by 0 bases and J by 7 bases; unmatched bases: 8. Germline-derived CDR1 and CDR2 are MNHNY and SVGAGI (reference sequence). This CDR3 is built from 16 residues. This chain's CDR3 is CASSYSSRDRRNEQFF. CDR3 DNA: TGTGCCAGCAGTTACTCGTCCCGGGACAGGAGGAATGAGCAGTTCTTC.

This clone appeared once. The chain joins TRBV19 to TRBJ2-7, with D uncertain. V shed 4 bases and J shed 3 bases, with 13 bases lying between them. Germline V lookup: CDR1 LNHDA, CDR2 SQIVND (reference sequence). This CDR3 has 14 amino acids. CDR3 coding DNA: TGTGCCAGTAGTAGGTCAGGTGGTCGCTACGAGCAGTACTTC. This gives the protein CASSRSGGRYEQYF.

The V gene is TRBV10-1, the J gene TRBJ1-1; D unresolved. Germline V gene sequence: CDR1 WNHNN, CDR2 SYGVQD (reference sequence). The V gene lost 0 bases and the J gene lost 1 base, with 24 bases spanning the gap. CDR3 length: 20 amino acids. CDR3 region: CASSESKRGLNRRRNTEAFF. DNA of the CDR3: TGCGCCAGCAGTGAGTCTAAGCGAGGATTGAATAGACGGAGGAACACTGAAGCTTTCTTT.

The chain has TRBV28 and TRBJ2-7; tentative D call: TRBD2 (7 bases). The CDR3 is made up of 15 amino acids. The V gene lost 5 bases and the J gene lost 6 bases, with 20 bases spanning the gap. Germline V CDR1 and CDR2: MDHEN, SYDVKM. The CDR3 protein is CASSEINGGRVEQYF. In DNA, the CDR3 is TGTGCCAGCAGTGAAATAAACGGGGGGCGCGTCGAGCAGTACTTC.

This chain uses TRBV28 with TRBJ2-3; a possible D gene is TRBD2 (5 bases). The CDR3 consists of 15 residues. V lost 2 bases, J lost 3 bases, and 12 bases lay in between. The germline V gene has CDR1 MDHEN and CDR2 SYDVKM. The CDR3 reads CASSLTEVGTDTQYF. CDR3 DNA sequence: TGTGCCAGCAGTTTAACGGAGGTGGGGACAGATACGCAGTATTTT.

V is TRBV27 and J is TRBJ2-7, with TRBD1 as a possible D gene (6 bases). CDR3 length equals 13 residues. Germline V gives CDR1 MNHEY, CDR2 SMNVEV (reference sequence). The V gene lost 6 bases and the J gene lost 5 bases, with 14 bases spanning the gap. CDR3 sequence reads: CASRPRGGHEQYF. The CDR3 nucleotides read TGTGCCAGCAGGCCCAGGGGTGGCCACGAGCAGTACTTC.

The V gene is TRBV27, the J gene TRBJ2-1, with 12 bases identical to TRBD2. The CDR3 is 15 amino acids. Germline loops: CDR1 MNHEY, CDR2 SMNVEV (reference sequence). Trimming removed 7 bases from V and 5 bases from J; junction bases left unmatched: 6. The CDR3 is CASMTSGSNHNEQFF. The CDR3 DNA reads as TGTGCCAGCATGACTAGCGGGAGTAACCACAATGAGCAGTTCTTC.

This sequence joins TRBV2 and TRBJ1-1; the D gene is possibly TRBD1 (6 bases). The V end lost 5 bases, the J end lost 4 bases, and 14 bases lay between the germline ends. Germline V gene lookup returns CDR1 SNHLY and CDR2 FYNNEI. CDR3 length: 14 residues. CDR3 bases: TGTGCCAGCAGTCCGCAGCCGACAGGCACTGAAGCTTTCTTT. Residues: CASSPQPTGTEAFF.

This clone was seen a handful of times. This chain joins TRBV5-5 and TRBJ1-5; 9 bases are a match to TRBD1. Germline V gene lookup returns CDR1 SGHKS and CDR2 YYEKEE (reference sequence). The trim removed 1 base at V and 7 bases at J, leaving 15 bases unmatched. The CDR3 covers 18 residues. CDR3 residues: CASSLLNPGQGYGQPQHF. The CDR3 DNA reads as TGTGCCAGCAGCTTGCTAAATCCGGGACAGGGCTACGGACAGCCCCAGCATTTT.

This clone occurred a few times. The genes are TRBV6-5 and TRBJ1-1; the D is unclear. V was trimmed by 8 bases and J by 0 bases, leaving 13 bases between them. Germline lookup yields CDR1 MNHEY and CDR2 SVGAGI. The CDR3 totals 14 residues. CDR3 DNA sequence: TGTGCCAGCCGCCCTGGGCAGATGAACACTGAAGCTTTCTTT. Its translation: CASRPGQMNTEAFF.

This clone was seen just once. The CDR3 DNA follows: TGCGCCAGCAGCTCCAGACAGGGGGCGGGTGAAGCTTTCTTT. It encodes CASSSRQGAGEAFF. The V call is TRBV5-1, the J call TRBJ1-1; 10 bases line up with TRBD1. With 3 bases clipped from V and 7 bases from J, the junction kept 6 bases outside the gene matches. The CDR3 covers 14 residues. CDR1 is SGHRS, CDR2 YFSETQ, per germline.

V gene TRBV5-1 combines with J gene TRBJ1-1; weak D call: TRBD1 (6 bases). The V end lost 4 bases, the J end lost 0 bases, and 13 bases lay between the germline ends. The length of the CDR3 is 15 residues. CDR1 is SGHRS, CDR2 YFSETQ, per germline. CDR3 coding DNA: TGCGCCAGCAGCGTGGGGGCAGTCATGAACACTGAAGCTTTCTTT. Protein sequence: CASSVGAVMNTEAFF.

The chain couples TRBV14 to TRBJ2-5; 9 nucleotides line up with TRBD2. J gave up 1 base and V 8 bases, and 8 bases lay outside the gene matches. Germline V gene sequence: CDR1 SGHDN, CDR2 FVKESK. The length of the CDR3 is 15 residues. This CDR3 reads CASSTSGRFQETQYF. CDR3 coding DNA: TGTGCCAGCTCGACTAGCGGCCGATTCCAAGAGACCCAGTACTTC.

The chain recombines TRBV6-6 with TRBJ2-1, with TRBD2 identical over 16 bases. V lost 5 bases to trimming and J lost 6 bases; unmatched junction nucleotides: 10. Germline values: CDR1 MNHNY, CDR2 SVGAGI (reference sequence). The CDR3 consists of 18 residues. As DNA, the CDR3 is TGTGCCAGCAGTCTTCTGGGACTAGCGGGAGGGCCTACCAATGAGCAGTTCTTC. It translates to CASSLLGLAGGPTNEQFF.

The CDR3 DNA sequence: TGTGCCAGTCGCCAGGGCTCCTACGAGCAGTACTTC. Amino acids: CASRQGSYEQYF. V is TRBV27 and J is TRBJ2-7; tentatively, D is TRBD1 (5 bases). Trimming cost V 9 bases and J 0 bases, with 9 bases left between them. Germline V gene lookup returns CDR1 MNHEY and CDR2 SMNVEV (reference sequence). This CDR3 comprises 12 residues.

The chain joins TRBV7-9 to TRBJ2-3, with a possible D match to TRBD2 (5 bases). CDR3 size: 15 residues. CDR1 is SEHNR and CDR2 is FQNEAQ in the germline V gene (reference sequence). Trimming took off 6 bases at V and 1 base at J, with 14 bases between the two ends. In DNA form, the CDR3 reads TGTGCCAGCAGGATAGCTGGGAGCGGCACAGATACGCAGTATTTT. Its protein is CASRIAGSGTDTQYF.